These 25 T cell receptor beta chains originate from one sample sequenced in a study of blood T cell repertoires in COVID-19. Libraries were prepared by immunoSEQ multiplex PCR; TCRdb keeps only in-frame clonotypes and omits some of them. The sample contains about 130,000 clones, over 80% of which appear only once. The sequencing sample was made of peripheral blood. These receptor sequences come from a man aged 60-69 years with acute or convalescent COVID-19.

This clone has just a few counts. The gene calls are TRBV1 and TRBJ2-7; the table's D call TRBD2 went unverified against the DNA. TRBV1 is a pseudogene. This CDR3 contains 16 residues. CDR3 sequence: CTSSQVPSGSQHEQYF. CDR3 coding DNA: TGCACCAGCAGCCAAGTCCCTAGCGGGAGCCAACACGAGCAGTACTTC.

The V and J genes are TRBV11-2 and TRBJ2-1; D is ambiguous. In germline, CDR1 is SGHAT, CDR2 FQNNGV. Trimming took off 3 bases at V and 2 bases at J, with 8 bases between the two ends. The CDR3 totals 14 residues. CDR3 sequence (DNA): TGTGCCAGCAGCTTGATGCCAGCCTACAATGAGCAGTTCTTC. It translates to CASSLMPAYNEQFF.

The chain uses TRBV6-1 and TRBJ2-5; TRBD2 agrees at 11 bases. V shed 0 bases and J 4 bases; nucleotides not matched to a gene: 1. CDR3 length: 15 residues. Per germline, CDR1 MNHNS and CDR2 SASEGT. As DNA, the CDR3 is TGTGCCAGCAGTGAAGCTACTAGCGGGAGAGAGACCCAGTACTTC. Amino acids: CASSEATSGRETQYF.

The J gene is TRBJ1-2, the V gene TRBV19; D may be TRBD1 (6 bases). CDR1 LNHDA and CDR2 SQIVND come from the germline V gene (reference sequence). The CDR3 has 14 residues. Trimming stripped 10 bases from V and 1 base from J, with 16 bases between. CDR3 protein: CATQGQGYNYGYTF. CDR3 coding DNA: TGTGCCACCCAAGGGCAGGGGTATAACTATGGCTACACCTTC.

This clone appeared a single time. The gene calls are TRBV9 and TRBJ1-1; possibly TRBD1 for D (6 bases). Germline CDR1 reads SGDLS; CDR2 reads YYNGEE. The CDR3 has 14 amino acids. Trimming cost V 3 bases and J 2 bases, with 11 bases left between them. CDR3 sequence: CASSALTGNTEAFF. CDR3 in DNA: TGTGCCAGCAGCGCCTTGACAGGTAACACTGAAGCTTTCTTT. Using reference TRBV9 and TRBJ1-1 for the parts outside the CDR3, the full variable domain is DSGVTQTPKHLITATGQRVTLRCSPRSGDLSVYWYQQSLDQGLQFLIQYYNGEERAKGNILERFSAQQFPDLHSELNLSSLELGDSALYFCASSALTGNTEAFFGQGTRLTVV.

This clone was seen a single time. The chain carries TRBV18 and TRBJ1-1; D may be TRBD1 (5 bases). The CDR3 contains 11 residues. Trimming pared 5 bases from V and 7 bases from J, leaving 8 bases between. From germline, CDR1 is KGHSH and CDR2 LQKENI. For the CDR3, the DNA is TGTGCCAGCTCAACCAGGGATGAAGCTTTCTTT. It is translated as CASSTRDEAFF.

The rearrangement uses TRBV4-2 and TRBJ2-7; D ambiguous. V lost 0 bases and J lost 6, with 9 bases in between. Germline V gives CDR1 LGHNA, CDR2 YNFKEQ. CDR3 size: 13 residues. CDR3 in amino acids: CASSQDRQREQYF. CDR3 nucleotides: TGTGCCAGCAGCCAAGATAGGCAGCGCGAGCAGTACTTC.

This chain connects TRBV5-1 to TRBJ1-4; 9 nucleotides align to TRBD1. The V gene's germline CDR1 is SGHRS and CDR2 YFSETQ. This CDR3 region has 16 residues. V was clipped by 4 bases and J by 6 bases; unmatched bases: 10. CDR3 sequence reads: CASSPNSGTGYEKLFF. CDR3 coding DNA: TGCGCCAGCAGCCCAAACTCCGGGACAGGGTATGAAAAACTGTTTTTT. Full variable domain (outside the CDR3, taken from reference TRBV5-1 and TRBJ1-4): KAGVTQTPRYLIKTRGQQVTLSCSPISGHRSVSWYQQTPGQGLQFLFEYFSETQRNKGNFPGRFSGRQFSNSRSEMNVSTLELGDSALYLCASSPNSGTGYEKLFFGSGTQLSVL.

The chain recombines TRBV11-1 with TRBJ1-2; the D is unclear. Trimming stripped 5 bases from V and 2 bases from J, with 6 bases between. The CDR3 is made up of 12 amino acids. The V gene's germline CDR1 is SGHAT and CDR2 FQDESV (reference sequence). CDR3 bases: TGTGCCAGCAGCCCGGGGAACTATGGCTACACCTTC. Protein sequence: CASSPGNYGYTF.

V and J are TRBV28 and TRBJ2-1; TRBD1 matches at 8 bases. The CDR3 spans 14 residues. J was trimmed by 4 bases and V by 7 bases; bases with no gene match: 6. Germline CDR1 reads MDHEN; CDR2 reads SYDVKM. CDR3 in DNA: TGTGCCAGCATCCAAAGGGACAGGTACAATGAGCAGTTCTTC. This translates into CASIQRDRYNEQFF.

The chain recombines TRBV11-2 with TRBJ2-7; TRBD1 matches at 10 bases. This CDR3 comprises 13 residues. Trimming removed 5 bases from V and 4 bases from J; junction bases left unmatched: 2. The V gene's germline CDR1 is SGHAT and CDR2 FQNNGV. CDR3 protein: CASSRTGGYEQYF. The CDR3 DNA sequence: TGTGCCAGCAGCCGGACAGGGGGGTACGAGCAGTACTTC.

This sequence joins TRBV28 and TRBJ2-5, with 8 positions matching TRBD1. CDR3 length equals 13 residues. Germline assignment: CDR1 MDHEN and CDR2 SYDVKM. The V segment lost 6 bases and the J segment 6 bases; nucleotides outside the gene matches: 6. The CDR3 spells CASSRGQGQTQYF. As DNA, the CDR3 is TGTGCCAGCAGCCGCGGACAGGGCCAGACCCAGTACTTC.

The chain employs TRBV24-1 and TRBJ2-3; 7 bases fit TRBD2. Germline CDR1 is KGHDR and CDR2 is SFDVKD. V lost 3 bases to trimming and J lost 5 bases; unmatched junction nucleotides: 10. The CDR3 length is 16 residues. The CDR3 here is CATSDGAGDELDTQYF. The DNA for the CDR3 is TGTGCCACCAGTGATGGGGCGGGAGACGAGCTAGATACGCAGTATTTT.

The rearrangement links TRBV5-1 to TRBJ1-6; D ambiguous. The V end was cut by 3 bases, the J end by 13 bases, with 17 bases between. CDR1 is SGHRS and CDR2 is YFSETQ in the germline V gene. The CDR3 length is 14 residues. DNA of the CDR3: TGCGCCAGCAGCTCATACTTAGATAGCTCGCCCCTCCACTTT. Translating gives CASSSYLDSSPLHF. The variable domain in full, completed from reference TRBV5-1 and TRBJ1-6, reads KAGVTQTPRYLIKTRGQQVTLSCSPISGHRSVSWYQQTPGQGLQFLFEYFSETQRNKGNFPGRFSGRQFSNSRSEMNVSTLELGDSALYLCASSSYLDSSPLHFGNGTRLTVT.

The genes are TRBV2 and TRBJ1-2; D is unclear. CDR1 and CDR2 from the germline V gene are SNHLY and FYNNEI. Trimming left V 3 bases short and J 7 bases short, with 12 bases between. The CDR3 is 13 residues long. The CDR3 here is CASSDIEASGYTF. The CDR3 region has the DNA TGTGCCAGCAGTGATATCGAAGCGAGTGGCTACACCTTC.

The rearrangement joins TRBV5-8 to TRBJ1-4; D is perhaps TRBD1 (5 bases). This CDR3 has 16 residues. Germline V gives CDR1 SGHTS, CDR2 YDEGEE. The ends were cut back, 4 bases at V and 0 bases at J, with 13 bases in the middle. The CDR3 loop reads CASSVTGFATNEKLFF. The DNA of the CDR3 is TGTGCCAGCAGCGTAACAGGCTTTGCAACTAATGAAAAACTGTTTTTT.

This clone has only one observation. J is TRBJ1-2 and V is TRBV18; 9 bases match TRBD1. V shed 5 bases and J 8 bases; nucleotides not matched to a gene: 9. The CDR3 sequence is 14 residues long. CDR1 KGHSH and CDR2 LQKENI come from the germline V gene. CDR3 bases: TGTGCCAGCTCAATATCCGGGACAGGGCAGGGCTACACCTTC. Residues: CASSISGTGQGYTF.

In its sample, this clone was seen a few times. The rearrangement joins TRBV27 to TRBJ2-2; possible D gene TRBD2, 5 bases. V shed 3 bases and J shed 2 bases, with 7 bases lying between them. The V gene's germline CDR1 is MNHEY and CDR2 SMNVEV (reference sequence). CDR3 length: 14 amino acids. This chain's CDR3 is CASSLRTNTGELFF. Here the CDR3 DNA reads TGTGCCAGCAGTTTGAGGACTAACACCGGGGAGCTGTTTTTT.

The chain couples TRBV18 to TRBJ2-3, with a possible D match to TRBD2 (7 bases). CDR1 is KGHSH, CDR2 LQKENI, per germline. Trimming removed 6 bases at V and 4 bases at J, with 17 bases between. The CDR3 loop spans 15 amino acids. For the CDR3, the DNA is TGTGCCAGCTCCCCGGGGGCGGGAGAAGCAGATACGCAGTATTTT. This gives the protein CASSPGAGEADTQYF.

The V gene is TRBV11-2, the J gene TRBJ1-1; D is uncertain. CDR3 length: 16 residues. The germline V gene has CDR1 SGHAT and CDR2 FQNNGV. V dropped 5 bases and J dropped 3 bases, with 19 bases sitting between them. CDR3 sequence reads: CASSPQPGQKYTEAFF. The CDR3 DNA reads TGTGCCAGCAGCCCGCAGCCTGGGCAGAAATACACTGAAGCTTTCTTT.

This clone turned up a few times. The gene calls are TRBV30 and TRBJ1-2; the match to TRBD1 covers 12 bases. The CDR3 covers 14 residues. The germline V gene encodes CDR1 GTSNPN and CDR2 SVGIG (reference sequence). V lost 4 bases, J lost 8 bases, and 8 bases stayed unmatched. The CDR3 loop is CAWMPTGTGGGYTF. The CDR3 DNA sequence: TGTGCCTGGATGCCTACCGGGACAGGGGGCGGCTACACCTTC.

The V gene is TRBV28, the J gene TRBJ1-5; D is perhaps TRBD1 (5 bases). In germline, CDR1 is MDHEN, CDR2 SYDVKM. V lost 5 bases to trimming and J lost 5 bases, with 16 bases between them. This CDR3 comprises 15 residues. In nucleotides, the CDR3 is TGTGCCAGCAGTCCCCGGGGGTACGGTGATCAGCCCCAGCATTTT. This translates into CASSPRGYGDQPQHF.

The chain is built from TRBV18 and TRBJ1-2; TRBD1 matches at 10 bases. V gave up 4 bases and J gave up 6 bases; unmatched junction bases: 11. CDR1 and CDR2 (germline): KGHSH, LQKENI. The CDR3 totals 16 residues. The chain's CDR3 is CASSLYSSGTGDGYTF. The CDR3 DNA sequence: TGTGCCAGCTCACTGTATTCCTCCGGGACAGGGGATGGCTACACCTTC.

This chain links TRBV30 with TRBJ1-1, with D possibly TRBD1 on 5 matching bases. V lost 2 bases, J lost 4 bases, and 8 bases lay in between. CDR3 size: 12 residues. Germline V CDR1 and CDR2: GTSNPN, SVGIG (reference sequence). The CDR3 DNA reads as TGTGCCTGGAGTTCAGGGCCCACTGAAGCTTTCTTT. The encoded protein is CAWSSGPTEAFF.

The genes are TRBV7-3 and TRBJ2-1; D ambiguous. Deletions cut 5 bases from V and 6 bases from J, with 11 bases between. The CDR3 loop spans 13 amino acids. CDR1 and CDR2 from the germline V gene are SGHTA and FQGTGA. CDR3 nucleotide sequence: TGTGCCAGCAGCCCCCAGGTGGGCAATGAGCAGTTCTTC. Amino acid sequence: CASSPQVGNEQFF.